This TCR beta chain was identified in a study of persistence of HIV-infected CD4 T cells. The stimulus was an HIV-1 Gag 15-mer peptide pool, about 1 ug/peptide/mL. CD40L-negative CD69-negative CD45RO-high memory CD4+ T cells were sorted as populations depleted of antigen-responding cells. The immunoSEQ assay was version 4, run in survey mode. Generated by immunoSEQ multiplex PCR, the TCRdb table keeps only in-frame clones and is missing some. The sample yields 25,000 to 40,000 clones, 75% to 85% seen once. With regard to this clone: The antigen is not known.

This sequence originates from an adult woman with HIV who was CMV-seropositive. This specimen was CD4+ T cells sorted from PBMCs after 18-hour stimulation, taken from a patient who received antiretroviral therapy.

The CDR3 here is CASSAGGLVGYEQFF. The CDR3 nucleotides are TGTGCCAGCAGCGCGGGGGGACTAGTAGGCTATGAGCAGTTCTTC. The chain joins TRBV9 to TRBJ2-1, with TRBD2 identical over 8 bases. Germline assignment: CDR1 SGDLS and CDR2 YYNGEE. After removal of 3 bases from V and 8 bases from J, the junction contained 10 bases not matched to a gene. The CDR3 consists of 15 residues.